Listed below are T cell receptor beta chains from one sample, sequenced in a study of blood T cell repertoires in COVID-19. Assay used: immunoSEQ multiplex PCR; TCRdb lists only in-frame clones, some missing. This sample yields about 90,000 clones, of which around four fifths are seen a single time; 10% to 15% belongs to the top ten. Sequencing used peripheral blood. All receptors come from a woman aged 70 to 79 with active or convalescent COVID-19. The CDR3 runs from the conserved cysteine through the conserved F or W. A D gene is named only where the DNA matches it firmly. Expanded clones are given a class, and other clones once, few, many or no size at all.

CDR3 protein | CDR3 DNA | D gene | J gene | clone size | V gene
CASGLGQTYGYTF | TGTGCTAGTGGTTTGGGACAGACCTATGGCTACACCTTC | . | TRBJ1-2 | . | TRBV12-5
CASSPLGSTYEQYF | TGTGCCAGCTCACCTCTCGGGAGCACGTACGAGCAGTACTTC | . | TRBJ2-7 | . | TRBV18
CASSPETGGYEQYF | TGTGCCAGCTCACCGGAAACCGGGGGCTACGAGCAGTACTTC | . | TRBJ2-7 | . | TRBV18
CASSMVQGRAFF | TGTGCCAGTAGTATGGTACAGGGTCGAGCTTTCTTT | . | TRBJ1-1 | . | TRBV19
CASSTPQARPNTEAFF | TGTGCCAGTAGTACCCCCCAGGCCAGACCGAACACTGAAGCTTTCTTT | . | TRBJ1-1 | . | TRBV19
CSVETGGRETQYF | TGCAGCGTCGAGACAGGGGGTCGGGAGACCCAGTACTTC | TRBD1 | TRBJ2-5 | . | TRBV29-1
CASSSVTQGEQPQHF | TGTGCCAGCAGCTCCGTGACCCAAGGAGAACAGCCCCAGCATTTT | . | TRBJ1-5 | . | TRBV7-2
CASSAVGQGRGEQFF | TGTGCCAGCAGCGCTGTGGGACAGGGTCGAGGTGAGCAGTTCTTC | TRBD1 | TRBJ2-1 | . | TRBV2
CASSQVWGGAREQFF | TGCGCCAGCAGTCAAGTCTGGGGGGGGGCTCGGGAGCAGTTCTTC | . | TRBJ2-1 | once | TRBV4-1
CASSWRYSGNTIYF | TGTGCCAGCAGCTGGAGGTACTCTGGAAACACCATATATTTT | . | TRBJ1-3 | . | TRBV5-6
CASSRDRNEKLFF | TGTGCCAGCAGCCGGGACAGAAATGAAAAACTGTTTTTT | TRBD1 | TRBJ1-4 | . | TRBV14
CASSTSLNYGYTF | TGTGCCAGCAGCACGAGTTTGAACTATGGCTACACCTTC | . | TRBJ1-2 | . | TRBV28
CASSPSYEQYF | TGTGCCAGCAGCCCTAGCTACGAGCAGTACTTC | . | TRBJ2-7 | . | TRBV7-2
CASSLAGFTDTQYF | TGCGCCAGCAGCTTGGCAGGATTCACAGATACGCAGTATTTT | . | TRBJ2-3 | . | TRBV5-1
CASSELYYGYTF | TGTGCCAGCAGCGAACTTTACTATGGCTACACCTTC | . | TRBJ1-2 | . | TRBV28
CASSESRGITGELFF | TGTGCCAGCAGTGAATCGAGAGGGATCACCGGGGAGCTGTTTTTT | . | TRBJ2-2 | . | TRBV6-1
CASSLALAGGSTYEQYF | TGTGCCAGCAGCTTGGCCCTAGCGGGGGGAAGTACCTACGAGCAGTACTTC | TRBD2 | TRBJ2-7 | . | TRBV7-8
CASSLVLGGGQDTQYF | TGTGCCAGCAGCTTAGTCCTTGGGGGGGGGCAAGATACGCAGTATTTT | . | TRBJ2-3 | . | TRBV7-2
CASSRGGNTEAFF | TGTGCCAGCAGTAGGGGAGGGAACACTGAAGCTTTCTTT | . | TRBJ1-1 | . | TRBV6-6
CATSDFRGFGNEQFF | TGTGCCACCAGTGATTTCAGGGGTTTTGGGAATGAGCAGTTCTTC | . | TRBJ2-1 | . | TRBV24-1
CSVEGAASGYTF | TGCAGCGTGGAAGGAGCCGCTTCTGGCTACACCTTC | . | TRBJ1-2 | . | TRBV29-1
CASTERGLAKNIQYF | TGTGCCAGCACTGAGCGCGGACTAGCCAAAAACATTCAGTACTTC | . | TRBJ2-4 | . | TRBV5-6
CASSPYVRDSYGYTF | TGTGCCAGCAGCCCTTACGTTCGGGACAGCTATGGCTACACCTTC | TRBD1 | TRBJ1-2 | . | TRBV5-6
CASSIDRSTGYTF | TGTGCCAGTAGTATAGATCGGAGTACTGGCTACACCTTC | . | TRBJ1-2 | . | TRBV19
CASSLIHTDTQYF | TGTGCCAGTAGCCTAATCCACACAGATACGCAGTATTTT | . | TRBJ2-3 | . | TRBV19
CATSDSPGVGYTF | TGTGCCACCAGTGATTCCCCCGGGGTTGGCTACACCTTC | . | TRBJ1-2 | . | TRBV24-1
CASSQALGRVDTEAFF | TGCGCCAGCAGCCAAGCGCTGGGCAGGGTGGACACTGAAGCTTTCTTT | . | TRBJ1-1 | . | TRBV4-1
CASSRDRGGNQPQHF | TGTGCCAGCAGCCGGGACAGGGGCGGCAATCAGCCCCAGCATTTT | TRBD1 | TRBJ1-5 | . | TRBV7-9
CASSLDTNEQFF | TGTGCCAGCAGCTTAGACACCAATGAGCAGTTCTTC | . | TRBJ2-1 | . | TRBV7-2
CASSLQQGNYGYTF | TGTGCCAGTAGTCTCCAACAGGGGAACTATGGCTACACCTTC | TRBD1 | TRBJ1-2 | . | TRBV19
CSVETGYEAFF | TGCAGCGTTGAAACGGGATATGAAGCTTTCTTT | . | TRBJ1-1 | . | TRBV29-1
CASSSPHGTGGFGYTF | TGTGCCAGCAGTTCCCCCCACGGGACAGGGGGCTTTGGCTACACCTTC | TRBD1 | TRBJ1-2 | . | TRBV28
CSAGTYNNEQFF | TGCAGCGCCGGGACTTATAACAATGAGCAGTTCTTC | . | TRBJ2-1 | . | TRBV29-1
CASSGRVSYEQYF | TGCGCCAGCAGCGGGAGGGTGTCCTACGAGCAGTACTTC | TRBD2 | TRBJ2-7 | . | TRBV4-1
CASSDQARGFINTEAFF | TGTGCCAGCAGTGATCAGGCGAGGGGGTTTATCAACACTGAAGCTTTCTTT | . | TRBJ1-1 | . | TRBV6-1
CASSTGPGQGYNEQFF | TGCGCCAGCAGCACAGGCCCGGGACAGGGCTATAATGAGCAGTTCTTC | TRBD1 | TRBJ2-1 | once | TRBV5-1
CASSSSRGTVSSGANVLTF | TGCGCCAGCAGCTCCTCTCGGGGGACGGTGTCCTCTGGGGCCAACGTCCTGACTTTC | . | TRBJ2-6 | . | TRBV5-1
CASSLTIAGDGGYTF | TGCGCCAGCAGCCTCACAATAGCCGGGGATGGTGGCTACACCTTC | . | TRBJ1-2 | . | TRBV5-1
CASSSQGEETQYF | TGTGCCAGCAGCTCGCAGGGGGAAGAGACCCAGTACTTC | TRBD1 | TRBJ2-5 | . | TRBV5-5
CASSLAGTGAGQPQHF | TGTGCCAGCAGCTTAGCGGGAACTGGGGCAGGTCAGCCCCAGCATTTT | . | TRBJ1-5 | . | TRBV7-2
CASGDRVGEKLFF | TGTGCCAGTGGAGACAGGGTCGGTGAAAAACTGTTTTTT | TRBD1 | TRBJ1-4 | . | TRBV19
CASSVEVRNTGELFF | TGTGCCAGCAGCGTCGAGGTGCGGAACACCGGGGAGCTGTTTTTT | . | TRBJ2-2 | . | TRBV11-3
CASSYNSPRPGGGYGYTF | TGCGCCAGCAGCTATAATTCTCCACGACCAGGGGGAGGATATGGCTACACCTTC | TRBD1 | TRBJ1-2 | . | TRBV5-1
CASSWGTGSATEAFF | TGTGCCAGCAGCTGGGGGACAGGTTCTGCCACTGAAGCTTTCTTT | TRBD1 | TRBJ1-1 | . | TRBV13
CAISEWEGSGYTF | TGTGCCATCAGTGAGTGGGAGGGAAGTGGCTACACCTTC | . | TRBJ1-2 | few | TRBV10-3
CASSPDRTSYNEQFF | TGTGCCAGCAGCCCCGACAGGACCTCCTACAATGAGCAGTTCTTC | . | TRBJ2-1 | few | TRBV6-5
CASSPTGGENYGYTF | TGTGCCAGCAGCCCAACAGGGGGTGAAAACTATGGCTACACCTTC | TRBD1 | TRBJ1-2 | . | TRBV14
CASSLGLYYGYTF | TGTGCCAGCAGCTTGGGCCTTTACTATGGCTACACCTTC | . | TRBJ1-2 | . | TRBV11-2
CARSHARAGGPGTGELFF | TGTGCCCGCAGCCACGCGCGGGCGGGGGGGCCGGGCACCGGGGAGCTGTTTTTT | TRBD2 | TRBJ2-2 | once | TRBV3-1/TRBV3-2
CASSLTSGGAYEQYF | TGTGCCAGCAGCCTTACTAGCGGGGGGGCTTACGAGCAGTACTTC | TRBD2 | TRBJ2-7 | few | TRBV7-9
CASSPRLAGSTDTQYF | TGCGCCAGCAGCCCGAGACTAGCGGGGAGCACAGATACGCAGTATTTT | TRBD2 | TRBJ2-3 | . | TRBV5-1
CASSYGHSYEQYF | TGTGCCAGCAGTTACGGTCACAGCTACGAGCAGTACTTC | . | TRBJ2-7 | . | TRBV6-2/TRBV6-3
CASSSGQVQYGYTF | TGCGCCAGCAGCTCGGGACAGGTTCAGTACGGCTACACCTTC | TRBD1 | TRBJ1-2 | . | TRBV5-1
CASRQWGANYGYTF | TGTGCCAGCAGGCAGTGGGGGGCTAACTATGGCTACACCTTC | . | TRBJ1-2 | . | TRBV6-5
CASRPTSGGNYEQYF | TGTGCCAGCAGGCCGACTAGCGGGGGGAACTACGAGCAGTACTTC | TRBD2 | TRBJ2-7 | . | TRBV2
CASSLGAGQGASAGELFF | TGTGCCAGCAGCTTAGGGGCGGGCCAGGGGGCATCCGCCGGGGAGCTGTTTTTT | TRBD1 | TRBJ2-2 | . | TRBV7-9
CASRVGVNNYGYTF | TGTGCCAGCAGGGTGGGAGTCAATAACTATGGCTACACCTTC | . | TRBJ1-2 | . | TRBV27